The present entry profiles one T cell receptor beta chain with its context. Clones were sequenced by immunoSEQ multiplex PCR, and TCRdb holds only the in-frame ones, with some missing. In the table there are 55,000 to 60,000 clones, 54% of which are singletons. The data were taken from a study of cytotoxic CD8 clonotypes in ibrutinib-treated CLL. For the study at large: Among the patients, fewer than twelve presented as relapsed/refractory and about 14 as treatment-naive; some 17 showed unmutated IGHV. There were, on average, about 250,000 productive templates and some 90,000 productive rearrangements per sample. The taking of response samples occurred after a median roughly 12 months of treatment, with a range of 6 to 36.

The sample was PBMCs, taken at disease progression, from a patient treated with ibrutinib. This clonotype was obtained from a human donor with chronic lymphocytic leukemia.

CDR3 in DNA: TGTGCCAGCAGTTATGAGGGGACTGAAGCTTTCTTT. It encodes CASSYEGTEAFF. The genes are TRBV28 and TRBJ1-1; maybe TRBD1 (5 bases). The ends were cut back, 4 bases at V and 5 bases at J, with 8 bases in the middle. Germline loops: CDR1 MDHEN, CDR2 SYDVKM. The length of the CDR3 is 12 residues.